This T cell receptor beta chain was documented in a study of low-dose radiotherapy and immunotherapy resistance in tumors. Study-level information: A dose of 1 Gy per fraction every two weeks went to Cohort 2, totaling 13 Gy over 26 weeks. Cyclophosphamide was given intravenously at 200 mg/m2 every two weeks, and each dose came one day before radiation and immunotherapy. Each patient took aspirin at a dose of 300 mg by mouth once daily over the course of four cycles, with dosing beginning on cycle 1 day 1.

As to this clonotype: This may arise from a read error, as a much more abundant clone is one base away. Without the conserved terminal phenylalanine or tryptophan, this CDR3 likely stems from a read error.

Both TCRalpha and TCRbeta chains were reverse transcribed with V-gene-specific primers. TCR amplification used roughly 18 PCR cycles, a constant-region primer and a V-primer adapter. MiXCR was run by TCRdb on the reads, yielding one entry per CDR3 protein. The data hold approximately 90,000 distinct CDR3 sequences, with 15% to 20% observed a single time. Sample time point: before trial treatment. Inclusion covered patients whose advanced solid tumors lacked tumor-infiltrating lymphocytes. This sequence originates from a male donor with prostate cancer. This sample comprised PBMCs, obtained before treatment.

The CDR3 sequence is CASRRGDTQYL. The CDR3 region has the DNA TGTGCCAGCAGACGTGGAGATACGCAGTATCTT. The chain has TRBV6-2 or TRBV6-3 and TRBJ2-3; D not resolved. With 6 bases removed from V and 5 bases from J, the gap between germline ends came to 6 bases. The germline V gene has CDR1 MNHEY and CDR2 SVGEGT. This CDR3 has 11 residues.